This TCR beta chain came from a study of cytomegalovirus exposure and HLA in healthy donors. Germline lookup yields CDR1 MDHEN and CDR2 SYDVKM. V shed 9 bases and J 6 bases; nucleotides not matched to a gene: 15. The CDR3 is made up of 16 amino acids. The study ran its PCR with 60 Vbeta and 13 Jbeta primers. Assay: immunoSEQ multiplex PCR; the TCRdb copy retains only in-frame clones and omits some. The sample records 100,000 to 150,000 clones, more than 75% being singletons. The receptor comes from a man in his thirties or forties in good health and CMV-seropositive. Material: PBMCs. The V and J genes are TRBV28 and TRBJ2-1; 9 bases align to TRBD1. The CDR3 region is CASSTGGTVRGNEQFF. CDR3 bases: TGTGCCAGTTCGACAGGGGGAACCGTTAGGGGCAATGAGCAGTTCTTC.